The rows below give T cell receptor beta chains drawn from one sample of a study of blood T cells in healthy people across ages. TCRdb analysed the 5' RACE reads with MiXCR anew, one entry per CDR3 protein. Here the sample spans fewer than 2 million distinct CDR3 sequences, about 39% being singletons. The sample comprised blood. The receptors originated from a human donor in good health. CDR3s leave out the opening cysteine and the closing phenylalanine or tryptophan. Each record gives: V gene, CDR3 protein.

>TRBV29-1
SARYKYQMNTEAF
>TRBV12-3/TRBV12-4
ASSYGRTSVGTDTQY
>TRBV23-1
ASSQSDSWGVSNQPQH
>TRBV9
ASSTSGRTDTQY
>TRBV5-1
ASGRGDRAYEQY
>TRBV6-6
ASSYGGGKGEQF
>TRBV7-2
ASSRIAGDPYEQY
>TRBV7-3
ASSPPCSYEQY
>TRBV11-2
ASGWTGRIQETQY
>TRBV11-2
ASSLWAGTRRNEQF
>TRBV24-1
ATSDYGTEETQF
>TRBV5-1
ASSLSLRAVGYT
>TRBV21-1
ASRRGGAEAF
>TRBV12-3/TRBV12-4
ASSPSAVGLYGYT
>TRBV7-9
ASSPSFYIEAF